The rows below give T cell receptor beta chains drawn from one sample of a study of Ad26.COV2.S vaccination and SARS-CoV-2 variants. Assay: immunoSEQ multiplex PCR; the TCRdb copy retains only in-frame clones and omits some. Of over 200,000 clones in the sample, 88% were seen once. Sequenced material: peripheral blood, taken in a trial of Ad26.COV2.S vaccine versus placebo. Source of these receptors: a person aged 18-60 years who received the Ad26.COV2.S COVID-19 vaccine or a placebo. The CDR3 runs from the conserved cysteine through the conserved F or W. A D gene is named only where the DNA matches it firmly. Clone size appears in some rows only: once, few, many, or a class for an expanded clone.

V gene: TRBV6-6
clone size: .
J gene: TRBJ1-2
D gene: .
CDR3 DNA: TGTGCCAGCAGCCAATACCGGGACGCTAACTATGGCTACACCTTC
CDR3 protein: CASSQYRDANYGYTF

V gene: TRBV28
clone size: .
J gene: TRBJ1-5
D gene: .
CDR3 DNA: TGTGCCAGCAGATCGGACACACTGAATCAGCCCCAGCATTTT
CDR3 protein: CASRSDTLNQPQHF

V gene: TRBV7-9
clone size: .
J gene: TRBJ1-6
D gene: .
CDR3 DNA: TGTGCCAGCAGCTTGGGGGCGGATTCACCCCTCCACTTT
CDR3 protein: CASSLGADSPLHF

V gene: TRBV30
clone size: .
J gene: TRBJ2-4
D gene: TRBD2
CDR3 DNA: TGTGCCTGCCAGCGGGAAACCAAAAACATTCAGTACTTC
CDR3 protein: CACQRETKNIQYF

V gene: TRBV5-5
clone size: .
J gene: TRBJ1-2
D gene: TRBD1
CDR3 DNA: TGTGCCAGCAGGGAACAGGGGGCAGTAGACTATGGCTACACCTTC
CDR3 protein: CASREQGAVDYGYTF

V gene: TRBV6-5
clone size: .
J gene: TRBJ2-2
D gene: .
CDR3 DNA: TGTGCCAGCAGTTACCTATCCGGGGAGCTGTTTTTT
CDR3 protein: CASSYLSGELFF

V gene: TRBV6-2/TRBV6-3
clone size: .
J gene: TRBJ2-7
D gene: .
CDR3 DNA: TGTGCCAGCAGTTACGAAGGCCGCCGCTTGATGGGAGAGCAGTACTTC
CDR3 protein: CASSYEGRRLMGEQYF

V gene: TRBV4-2
clone size: .
J gene: TRBJ2-2
D gene: TRBD2
CDR3 DNA: TGTGCCAGCAGCCAAGAGGGAGCGGGAGTGGGCGGGGAGCTGTTTTTT
CDR3 protein: CASSQEGAGVGGELFF

V gene: TRBV29-1
clone size: .
J gene: TRBJ2-3
D gene: .
CDR3 DNA: TGCAGCGTTGAAGATCTTCTAGGAACAGATACGCAGTATTTT
CDR3 protein: CSVEDLLGTDTQYF

V gene: TRBV7-9
clone size: .
J gene: TRBJ2-5
D gene: TRBD2
CDR3 DNA: TGTGCCAGCAGCGTGGGACTAGCGGTGCAAGAGACCCAGTACTTC
CDR3 protein: CASSVGLAVQETQYF

V gene: TRBV19
clone size: .
J gene: TRBJ2-5
D gene: .
CDR3 DNA: TGTGCCAGTACCTCCAGGGGGGGAGAGACCCAGTACTTC
CDR3 protein: CASTSRGGETQYF

V gene: TRBV7-9
clone size: .
J gene: TRBJ1-6
D gene: .
CDR3 DNA: TGTGCCAGCAGCTCGGACTCCTATAATTCACCCCTCCACTTT
CDR3 protein: CASSSDSYNSPLHF

V gene: TRBV6-6
clone size: .
J gene: TRBJ1-2
D gene: TRBD1
CDR3 DNA: TGTGCCAGCAGTTACTCGACAGGGACCTACTATGGCTACACCTTC
CDR3 protein: CASSYSTGTYYGYTF

V gene: TRBV6-5
clone size: .
J gene: TRBJ2-7
D gene: .
CDR3 DNA: TGTGCCAGCAGTTACTCCGACGGCTACGAGCAGTACTTC
CDR3 protein: CASSYSDGYEQYF

V gene: TRBV27
clone size: .
J gene: TRBJ2-1
D gene: TRBD2
CDR3 DNA: TGTGCCAGCAGTTTATCTCCCCTAGCGGCCTACAATGAGCAGTTCTTC
CDR3 protein: CASSLSPLAAYNEQFF

V gene: TRBV6-2/TRBV6-3
clone size: .
J gene: TRBJ2-1
D gene: .
CDR3 DNA: TGTGCCAGCAGTCGGACTGGGACCTACAATGAGCAGTTCTTC
CDR3 protein: CASSRTGTYNEQFF

V gene: TRBV7-9
clone size: .
J gene: TRBJ2-7
D gene: TRBD1
CDR3 DNA: TGTGCCAGCAGCCCAGGGGGAAGCTCCTACGAGCAGTACTTC
CDR3 protein: CASSPGGSSYEQYF

V gene: TRBV4-3
clone size: .
J gene: TRBJ1-5
D gene: .
CDR3 DNA: TGCGCCAGCAGCCAAGGGGTGTGGGGGGAATATAGCAATCAGCCCCAGCATTTT
CDR3 protein: CASSQGVWGEYSNQPQHF

V gene: TRBV28
clone size: .
J gene: TRBJ1-5
D gene: .
CDR3 DNA: TGTGCCAGCGGGGGGGATAGCAATCAGCCCCAGCATTTT
CDR3 protein: CASGGDSNQPQHF

V gene: TRBV18
clone size: .
J gene: TRBJ1-5
D gene: TRBD1
CDR3 DNA: TGTGCCAGCTCCTCCGGGACAGGGGTTCAGCCCCAGCATTTT
CDR3 protein: CASSSGTGVQPQHF

V gene: TRBV7-2
clone size: .
J gene: TRBJ1-4
D gene: TRBD1
CDR3 DNA: TGTGCCAGCAGTCCCACAGGGGTTTCGGCTGAAAAACTGTTTTTT
CDR3 protein: CASSPTGVSAEKLFF

V gene: TRBV5-1
clone size: .
J gene: TRBJ1-6
D gene: TRBD1
CDR3 DNA: TGCGCCAGCAGCATCGACAGAAGGAGTACCGGGACAGGCTATAATTCACCCCTCCACTTT
CDR3 protein: CASSIDRRSTGTGYNSPLHF

V gene: TRBV30
clone size: .
J gene: TRBJ1-1
D gene: .
CDR3 DNA: TGTGCCTGGAGTAGCAGGGCCACTGAAGCTTTCTTT
CDR3 protein: CAWSSRATEAFF

V gene: TRBV6-4
clone size: .
J gene: TRBJ2-1
D gene: TRBD2
CDR3 DNA: TGTGCCAGCAGTGAGGGACTAGCGGGCTACAATGAGCAGTTCTTC
CDR3 protein: CASSEGLAGYNEQFF

V gene: TRBV7-9
clone size: .
J gene: TRBJ1-2
D gene: TRBD1
CDR3 DNA: TGTGCCAGCAGCTTGGGACAGGGTGGCTACACCTTC
CDR3 protein: CASSLGQGGYTF

V gene: TRBV7-9
clone size: .
J gene: TRBJ2-7
D gene: .
CDR3 DNA: TGTGCCAGCAGCTTAGTGACCTACGAGCAGTACTTC
CDR3 protein: CASSLVTYEQYF

V gene: TRBV11-2
clone size: many
J gene: TRBJ1-6
D gene: TRBD1
CDR3 DNA: TGTGCCAGCAGCCTAACAGGGGGGGGGAATTCACCCCTCCACTTT
CDR3 protein: CASSLTGGGNSPLHF

V gene: TRBV3-1/TRBV3-2
clone size: .
J gene: TRBJ2-3
D gene: .
CDR3 DNA: TGTGCCAGCAGCCAAGATTCGTCCAGCTATCGGGATACGCAGTATTTT
CDR3 protein: CASSQDSSSYRDTQYF

V gene: TRBV10-1
clone size: .
J gene: TRBJ2-3
D gene: .
CDR3 DNA: TGCGCCAGCGCCCTAGGACCGAGGGGGGCAGATACGCAGTATTTT
CDR3 protein: CASALGPRGADTQYF

V gene: TRBV3-1/TRBV3-2
clone size: .
J gene: TRBJ1-6
D gene: .
CDR3 DNA: TGTGCCAGCAGCCAAGATCTTAGTTACAGGGCCAACCTCCACTTT
CDR3 protein: CASSQDLSYRANLHF

V gene: TRBV19
clone size: .
J gene: TRBJ1-5
D gene: TRBD1
CDR3 DNA: TGTGCCAGTAGTACCCCCCGGACAGGGACGAATCAGCCCCAGCATTTT
CDR3 protein: CASSTPRTGTNQPQHF

V gene: TRBV4-1
clone size: .
J gene: TRBJ1-4
D gene: .
CDR3 DNA: TGCGCCAGTCTACCCTTGGCCTCTGAAAAACTGTTTTTT
CDR3 protein: CASLPLASEKLFF

V gene: TRBV11-2
clone size: .
J gene: TRBJ2-3
D gene: .
CDR3 DNA: TGTGCCAGCAGCTTAATGATCACCCCGGGCACAGATACGCAGTATTTT
CDR3 protein: CASSLMITPGTDTQYF

V gene: TRBV15
clone size: .
J gene: TRBJ2-1
D gene: .
CDR3 DNA: TGTGCCACCAGCAGAGATACCCCCCGAACAGGGCTCTCCTACAATGAGCAGTTCTTC
CDR3 protein: CATSRDTPRTGLSYNEQFF

V gene: TRBV3-1/TRBV3-2
clone size: .
J gene: TRBJ2-1
D gene: TRBD2
CDR3 DNA: TGTGCCAGCAGCCCCCGGACTAGCGGGCCCTACAATGAGCAGTTCTTC
CDR3 protein: CASSPRTSGPYNEQFF

V gene: TRBV7-8
clone size: .
J gene: TRBJ2-5
D gene: .
CDR3 DNA: TGTGCCAGCAGCTTAGGTCAAGGTGGCGGCGGAGGGGAGACCCAGTACTTC
CDR3 protein: CASSLGQGGGGGETQYF

V gene: TRBV28
clone size: .
J gene: TRBJ2-1
D gene: TRBD1
CDR3 DNA: TGTGCCAGCAGTCCCTCCCGGCCAGGGGGCAATGAGCAGTTCTTC
CDR3 protein: CASSPSRPGGNEQFF

V gene: TRBV5-1
clone size: .
J gene: TRBJ1-3
D gene: .
CDR3 DNA: TGCGCCAGCAGCTTGTCGGGGTCCAATTCTGGAAACACCATATATTTT
CDR3 protein: CASSLSGSNSGNTIYF

V gene: TRBV5-4
clone size: .
J gene: TRBJ1-1
D gene: TRBD1
CDR3 DNA: TGTGCCAGCAGCTCCAGGGGGGATGGCGGAGCTTTCTTT
CDR3 protein: CASSSRGDGGAFF

V gene: TRBV5-1
clone size: .
J gene: TRBJ2-5
D gene: .
CDR3 DNA: TGCGCCAGCAGCTTGGTGACACGGAACCTACGAATTCAAGAGACCCAGTACTTC
CDR3 protein: CASSLVTRNLRIQETQYF

V gene: TRBV21-1
clone size: once
J gene: TRBJ2-1
D gene: .
CDR3 DNA: TGTGCCAGCAGCAAGACTAGCGGGGCAACCTACAATGAGCAGTTCTTC
CDR3 protein: CASSKTSGATYNEQFF

V gene: TRBV5-1
clone size: .
J gene: TRBJ1-1
D gene: .
CDR3 DNA: TGCGCCAGCAGCTTGGGTCGTTTCCCATTGCGTACTGAAGCTTTCTTT
CDR3 protein: CASSLGRFPLRTEAFF

V gene: TRBV27
clone size: .
J gene: TRBJ1-6
D gene: .
CDR3 DNA: TGTGCCAGCCATAATTCACCCCTCCACTTT
CDR3 protein: CASHNSPLHF

V gene: TRBV5-6
clone size: .
J gene: TRBJ2-5
D gene: .
CDR3 DNA: TGTGCCAGCAGCGCACTCCGGGACTCGCAAGAGACCCAGTACTTC
CDR3 protein: CASSALRDSQETQYF

V gene: TRBV4-3
clone size: .
J gene: TRBJ2-7
D gene: .
CDR3 DNA: TGCGCCAGCAGCCAAGATAGGAGCGGGCTCGGCTCCTACGAGCAGTACTTC
CDR3 protein: CASSQDRSGLGSYEQYF

V gene: TRBV12-3/TRBV12-4
clone size: .
J gene: TRBJ2-7
D gene: .
CDR3 DNA: TGTGCCAGCCAAGTAGGTGGGATCTACGAGCAGTACTTC
CDR3 protein: CASQVGGIYEQYF

V gene: TRBV24-1
clone size: .
J gene: TRBJ2-7
D gene: .
CDR3 DNA: TGTGCCACCAGTGATTTGCGCGGCGGTGAAGGGTACGAGCAGTACTTC
CDR3 protein: CATSDLRGGEGYEQYF

V gene: TRBV10-3
clone size: many
J gene: TRBJ1-4
D gene: .
CDR3 DNA: TGTGCCACCACACAAAAGGGGGACAAGGGTGAAAAACTGTTTTTT
CDR3 protein: CATTQKGDKGEKLFF

V gene: TRBV11-2
clone size: .
J gene: TRBJ2-2
D gene: TRBD2
CDR3 DNA: TGTGCCAGCAGTTGGACCGGGCGACTATCCCGACTAGCGCCGAACACCGGGGAGCTGTTTTTT
CDR3 protein: CASSWTGRLSRLAPNTGELFF